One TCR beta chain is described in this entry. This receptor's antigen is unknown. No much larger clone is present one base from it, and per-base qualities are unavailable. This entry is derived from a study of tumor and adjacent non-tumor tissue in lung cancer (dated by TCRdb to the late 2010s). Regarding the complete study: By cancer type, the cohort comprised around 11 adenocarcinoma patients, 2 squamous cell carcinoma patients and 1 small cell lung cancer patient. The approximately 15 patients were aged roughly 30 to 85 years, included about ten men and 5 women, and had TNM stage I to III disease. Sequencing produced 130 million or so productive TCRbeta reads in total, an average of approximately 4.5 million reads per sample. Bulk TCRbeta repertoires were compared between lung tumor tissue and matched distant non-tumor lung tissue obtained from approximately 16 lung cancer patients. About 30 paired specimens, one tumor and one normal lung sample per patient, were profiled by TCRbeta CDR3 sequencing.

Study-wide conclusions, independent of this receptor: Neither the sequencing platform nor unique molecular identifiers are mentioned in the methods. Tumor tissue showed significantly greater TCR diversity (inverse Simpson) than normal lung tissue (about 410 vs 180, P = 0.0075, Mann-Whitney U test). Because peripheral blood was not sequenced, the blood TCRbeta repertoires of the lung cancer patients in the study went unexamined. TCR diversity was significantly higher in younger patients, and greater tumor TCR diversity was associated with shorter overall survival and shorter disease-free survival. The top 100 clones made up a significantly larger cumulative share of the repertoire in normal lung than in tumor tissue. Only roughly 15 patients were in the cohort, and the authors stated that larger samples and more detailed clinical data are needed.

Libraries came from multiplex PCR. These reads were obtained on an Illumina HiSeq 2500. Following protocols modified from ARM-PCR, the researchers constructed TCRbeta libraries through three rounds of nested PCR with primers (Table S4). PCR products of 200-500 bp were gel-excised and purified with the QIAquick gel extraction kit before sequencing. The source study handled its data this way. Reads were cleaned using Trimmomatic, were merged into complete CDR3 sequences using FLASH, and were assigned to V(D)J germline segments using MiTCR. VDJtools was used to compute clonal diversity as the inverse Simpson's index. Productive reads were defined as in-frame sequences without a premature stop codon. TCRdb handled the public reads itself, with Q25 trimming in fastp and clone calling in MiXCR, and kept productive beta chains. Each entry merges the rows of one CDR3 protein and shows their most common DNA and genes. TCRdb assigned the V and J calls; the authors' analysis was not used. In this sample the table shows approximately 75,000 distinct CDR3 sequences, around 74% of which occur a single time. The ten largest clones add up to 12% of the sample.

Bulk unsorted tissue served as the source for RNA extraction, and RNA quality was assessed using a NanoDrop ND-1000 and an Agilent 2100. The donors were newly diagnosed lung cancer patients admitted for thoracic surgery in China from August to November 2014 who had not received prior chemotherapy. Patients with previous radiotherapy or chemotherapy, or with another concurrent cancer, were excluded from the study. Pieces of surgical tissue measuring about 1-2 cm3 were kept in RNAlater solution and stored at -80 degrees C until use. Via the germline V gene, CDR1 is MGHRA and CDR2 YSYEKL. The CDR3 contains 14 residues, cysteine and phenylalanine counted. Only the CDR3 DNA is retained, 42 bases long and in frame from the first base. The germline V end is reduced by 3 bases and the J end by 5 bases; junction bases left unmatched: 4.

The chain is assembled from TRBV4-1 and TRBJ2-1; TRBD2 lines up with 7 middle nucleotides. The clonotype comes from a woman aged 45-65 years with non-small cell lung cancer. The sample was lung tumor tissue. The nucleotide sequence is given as TGCGCCAGCAGCCAGCAGGGACTAAACAATGAGCAGTTCTTC. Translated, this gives CASSQQGLNNEQFF.